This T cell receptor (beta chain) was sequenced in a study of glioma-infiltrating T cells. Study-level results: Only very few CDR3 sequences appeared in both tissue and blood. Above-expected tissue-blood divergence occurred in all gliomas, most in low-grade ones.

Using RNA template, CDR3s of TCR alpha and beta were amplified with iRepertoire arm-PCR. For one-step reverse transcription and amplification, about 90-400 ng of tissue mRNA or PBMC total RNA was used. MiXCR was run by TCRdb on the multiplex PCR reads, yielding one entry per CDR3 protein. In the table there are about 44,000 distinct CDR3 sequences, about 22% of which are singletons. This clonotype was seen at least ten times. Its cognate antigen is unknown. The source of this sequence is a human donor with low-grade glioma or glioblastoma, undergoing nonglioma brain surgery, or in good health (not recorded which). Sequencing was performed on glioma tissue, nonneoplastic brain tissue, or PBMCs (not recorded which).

Written as DNA, the CDR3 is TGTGCCAGCAGAGCCGGGACTAGCGGGAGGGAAAATGAGCAGTTCTTC. Amino acid sequence: CASRAGTSGRENEQFF. This chain links TRBV2 with TRBJ2-1, with 16 bases fitting TRBD2. From germline, CDR1 is SNHLY and CDR2 FYNNEI. V was pared by 6 bases and J by 7 bases, with 6 bases of the junction left unmatched. CDR3 size: 16 residues.